Sequencing of this TCR beta chain was carried out in a study of identical twins. This clonotype was seen a handful of times. V was trimmed by 3 bases and J by 2 bases, leaving 8 bases between them. Germline V CDR1 and CDR2: DFQATT, SNEGSKA (reference sequence). There are 12 residues in the CDR3. Using its own MiXCR run on the 5' RACE reads, TCRdb lists one record per CDR3 protein. The table shows hundreds of thousands of distinct CDR3 sequences, with 20% to 25% occurring only once. This sample was shared with a second study, whose subject was yellow fever vaccine responses in identical twins.

This receptor was identified in a woman aged 18 to 35 in good health. Sequencing was carried out using CD4+ T cells sorted from blood. The genes are TRBV20-1 and TRBJ2-7, with D unclear. CDR3 in DNA: TGCAGTGCTAGGTACAGTGCCTACGAGCAGTACTTC. It yields the protein CSARYSAYEQYF.